Here is one T cell receptor beta chain with its context. The target antigen is unknown. A single base separates this from a much larger clone, so it may be a read error. TCR beta cDNA came from around 0.5 ug total RNA, primed with a constant-region primer. Slightly modified ARM-PCR with three nested multiplex PCR rounds yielded TCR beta libraries. PCR rounds one and two used TRBV1-TRBV30 forward primers with a C-beta reverse primer for around 9 cycles each. TCRdb fed the multiplex PCR reads into MiXCR, producing one record per CDR3 protein. The sample has approximately 330,000 distinct CDR3 sequences; about 65% are singletons. The blood RNA (from unsorted whole blood) was obtained, and germline DNA was also extracted. Chronic HBV infection was present, with no prior treatment. This specimen comes from a study of tumor-infiltrating lymphocytes in primary liver carcinoma. Study information: All patients, whether men or women, fell within 30 to 69 years of age. Stage T1-T3 N0M0 tumors spanned about 4.2 to 11 cm.

Study results and caveats: Tumor-adjacent and tumor-blood pairs overlapped less than tumor region pairs did.

Per germline, CDR1 MNHEY and CDR2 SVGEGT. This CDR3 comprises 14 residues. The source material was peripheral blood. The chain uses TRBV6-2 or TRBV6-3 and TRBJ1-1; TRBD1 is a possible D gene (5 bases). This TCR was recovered from a middle-aged man with primary liver carcinoma and hepatitis B virus infection. The CDR3 nucleotides read TGTGCCAGCAGTTCTGGGGCCGGGAACTCTGAAGCTTTCTTT. As protein: CASSSGAGNSEAFF.